Shown below are 5 T cell receptor beta chains from a single sample sequenced in a study of cytomegalovirus exposure and HLA in healthy donors. Clones were read by immunoSEQ multiplex PCR, and TCRdb kept only the in-frame ones, dropping some. The data hold fewer than 250,000 clones, with about 87% observed a single time. Specimen: PBMCs. The receptor set was obtained from a man aged 18 to 29 in good health and CMV-seronegative.

A note on this clone: At one end the junction does not follow the germline gene, possibly because of a read error. This chain links TRBV19 with TRBJ1-6; D remains unclear. The CDR3 contains 12 residues. Germline CDR1 is LNHDA and CDR2 is SQIVND (reference sequence). CDR3 nucleotides: TGTGCCAGTAGTCATAGAAATTCGCCCCTCCACTTT. Its translation: CASSHRNSPLHF.

The chain uses TRBV6-1 and TRBJ2-7; D might be TRBD1 (6 bases). Germline-derived CDR1 and CDR2 are MNHNS and SASEGT. This CDR3 comprises 14 residues. Trimming cost V 6 bases and J 3 bases, with 15 bases left between them. CDR3 protein: CASSARQVRYEQYF. In DNA form, the CDR3 reads TGTGCCAGCAGCGCCCGACAGGTTCGCTACGAGCAGTACTTC.

In DNA, the CDR3 is TGTGCCAGCAGCCCCACGGGGGAGGGGAATTTAGAGACCCAGTACTTC. It codes for CASSPTGEGNLETQYF. This chain joins TRBV5-4 and TRBJ2-5; 7 nucleotides align to TRBD2. This CDR3 comprises 16 residues. Germline V CDR1 and CDR2: SGHNT, YYREEE (reference sequence). The V and J ends lost 4 bases and 4 bases, in that order; junction bases with no gene match: 13. Supplemented by reference TRBV5-4 and TRBJ2-5, the full variable domain reads ETGVTQSPTHLIKTRGQQVTLRCSSQSGHNTVSWYQQALGQGPQFIFQYYREEENGRGNFPPRFSGLQFPNYSSELNVNALELDDSALYLCASSPTGEGNLETQYFGPGTRLLVL.

J is TRBJ2-3 and V is TRBV15, with 9 nucleotides matching TRBD2. V trimming: 5 bases; J trimming: 4 bases; junction bases outside the gene matches: 10. Per the germline V gene, CDR1 is LNHNV and CDR2 is YYDKDF (reference sequence). The CDR3 runs 16 residues. This CDR3 is CATSGGSGSVPDTQYF. The CDR3 nucleotides read TGTGCCACCAGCGGGGGTAGCGGGAGTGTTCCAGATACGCAGTATTTT.

The chain has TRBV28 and TRBJ1-2; D gene ambiguous. V lost 2 bases and J lost 0, with 7 bases in between. The CDR3 covers 14 residues. From germline, CDR1 is MDHEN and CDR2 SYDVKM. The CDR3 region is CASSLTLANYGYTF. The CDR3 nucleotides read TGTGCCAGCAGTTTAACCCTAGCTAACTATGGCTACACCTTC.